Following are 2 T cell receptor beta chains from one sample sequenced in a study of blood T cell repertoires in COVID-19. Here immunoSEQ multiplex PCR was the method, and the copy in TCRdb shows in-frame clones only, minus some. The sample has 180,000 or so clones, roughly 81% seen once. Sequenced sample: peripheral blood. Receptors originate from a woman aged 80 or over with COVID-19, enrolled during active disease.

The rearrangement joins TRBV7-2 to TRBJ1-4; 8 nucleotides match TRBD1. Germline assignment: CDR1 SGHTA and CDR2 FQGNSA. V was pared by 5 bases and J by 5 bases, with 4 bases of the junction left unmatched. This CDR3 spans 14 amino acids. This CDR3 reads CASSPDRANEKLFF. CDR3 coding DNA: TGTGCCAGCAGCCCGGACAGGGCCAATGAAAAACTGTTTTTT.

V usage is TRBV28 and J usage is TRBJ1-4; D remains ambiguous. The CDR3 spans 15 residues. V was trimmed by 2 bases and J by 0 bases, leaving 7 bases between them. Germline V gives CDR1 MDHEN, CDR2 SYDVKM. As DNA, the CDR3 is TGTGCCAGCAGTTTACAGGCCACAACTAATGAAAAACTGTTTTTT. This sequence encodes CASSLQATTNEKLFF.